These T cell receptor beta chains were read from a single sample in a study of T cell changes during pregnancy in multiple sclerosis. Profiling relied on immunoSEQ multiplex PCR, and the TCRdb table lists in-frame clones only, not all of them. This sample has about 89,000 clones; nearly 95% occur once, and the top ten carry about 1.7%. Sequencing used peripheral blood, obtained after pregnancy. The receptors shown here come from a female donor in good health, enrolled as a control in a pregnancy study. Both conserved end residues are part of each CDR3. The D gene is left open where the match is weak. For some rows the clone size is stated as once, few or many, or as a class when expanded; others skip it.

V gene: TRBV27
D gene: TRBD2
J gene: TRBJ2-1
clone size: -
CDR3 DNA: TGTGCCAGCAGTACCAGGGGGCCGGGATTAGCGGGAGGCACATACAATGAGCAGTTCTTC
CDR3 protein: CASSTRGPGLAGGTYNEQFF

V gene: TRBV4-1
D gene: -
J gene: TRBJ2-7
clone size: once
CDR3 DNA: TGCGCCAGCAGCCAATTCCAGGAGCAGTACTTC
CDR3 protein: CASSQFQEQYF

V gene: TRBV5-1
D gene: TRBD2
J gene: TRBJ2-6
clone size: -
CDR3 DNA: TGCGCCAGCAGCTTGGTGGGGAGGGGCTCTGGGGCCAACGTCCTGACTTTC
CDR3 protein: CASSLVGRGSGANVLTF

V gene: TRBV28
D gene: -
J gene: TRBJ1-5
clone size: -
CDR3 DNA: TGTGCCAGCAGTTTCGTCGGGGGGGGTCAGCCCCAGCATTTT
CDR3 protein: CASSFVGGGQPQHF

V gene: TRBV5-1
D gene: TRBD2
J gene: TRBJ2-3
clone size: -
CDR3 DNA: TGCGCCAGCAGCGCAAGCGGGAGGGCCGGCACAGATACGCAGTATTTT
CDR3 protein: CASSASGRAGTDTQYF

V gene: TRBV5-1
D gene: TRBD1
J gene: TRBJ2-1
clone size: -
CDR3 DNA: TGCGCCAGCAGCCACCGACAGGGGAGTTATTCGTACCTCAATGAGCAGTTCTTC
CDR3 protein: CASSHRQGSYSYLNEQFF

V gene: TRBV29-1
D gene: TRBD2
J gene: TRBJ2-2
clone size: -
CDR3 DNA: TGCAGCGTTGGACGGGCTAGCGGGAGTTCGGTCGGGGAGCTGTTTTTT
CDR3 protein: CSVGRASGSSVGELFF

V gene: TRBV27
D gene: -
J gene: TRBJ2-7
clone size: -
CDR3 DNA: TGTGCCAGCAGCCCCCACTCCCTCGAGCAGTACTTC
CDR3 protein: CASSPHSLEQYF

V gene: TRBV5-4
D gene: -
J gene: TRBJ2-7
clone size: -
CDR3 DNA: TGTGCCAGCAGCTGGGGGCCTGTTATTAGGGCCGCCGACGAGCAGTACTTC
CDR3 protein: CASSWGPVIRAADEQYF

V gene: TRBV5-4
D gene: -
J gene: TRBJ2-1
clone size: -
CDR3 DNA: TGTGCCAGCAGCTTGGTCGGTTTTGAGCAGTTCTTC
CDR3 protein: CASSLVGFEQFF

V gene: TRBV5-6
D gene: TRBD1
J gene: TRBJ2-7
clone size: -
CDR3 DNA: TGTGCCAGCAGCCAGGGACAGGGGGCTCACGGGAGGGAGCAGTACTTC
CDR3 protein: CASSQGQGAHGREQYF

V gene: TRBV4-1
D gene: -
J gene: TRBJ2-7
clone size: -
CDR3 DNA: TGCGCCAGCAGCCAAGTGACCAGTGGGAGGAACTACGAGCAGTACTTC
CDR3 protein: CASSQVTSGRNYEQYF

V gene: TRBV6-1
D gene: -
J gene: TRBJ1-1
clone size: -
CDR3 DNA: TGTGCCAGCAGTGGGACAGCCACGGGCGCGAACACTGAAGCTTTCTTT
CDR3 protein: CASSGTATGANTEAFF

V gene: TRBV18
D gene: TRBD1
J gene: TRBJ1-1
clone size: -
CDR3 DNA: TGTGCCAGCTCACCATCGGGACAGGGGACGAATACTGAAGCTTTCTTT
CDR3 protein: CASSPSGQGTNTEAFF

V gene: TRBV6-1
D gene: TRBD2
J gene: TRBJ2-2
clone size: -
CDR3 DNA: TGTGCCAGCAGTGCCGCAACGGGAGGATTAACCGGGGAGCTGTTTTTT
CDR3 protein: CASSAATGGLTGELFF

V gene: TRBV7-9
D gene: -
J gene: TRBJ2-1
clone size: -
CDR3 DNA: TGTGCCAGCAGTGTTGAAGGAGGTTACGGGAATGAGCAGTTCTTC
CDR3 protein: CASSVEGGYGNEQFF

V gene: TRBV18
D gene: TRBD1
J gene: TRBJ2-3
clone size: -
CDR3 DNA: TGTGCCAGCTCACCTCGACAGGGGGCCGCAGATACGCAGTATTTT
CDR3 protein: CASSPRQGAADTQYF

V gene: TRBV5-1
D gene: TRBD1
J gene: TRBJ2-2
clone size: -
CDR3 DNA: TGCGCCAGCAGCGACAGCGGAAGGGACAGCGGGGAGCTGTTTTTT
CDR3 protein: CASSDSGRDSGELFF

V gene: TRBV27
D gene: -
J gene: TRBJ2-1
clone size: -
CDR3 DNA: TGTGCCAGCAGTTTAGCGGGATACAATGAGCAGTTCTTC
CDR3 protein: CASSLAGYNEQFF

V gene: TRBV27
D gene: -
J gene: TRBJ2-1
clone size: -
CDR3 DNA: TGTGCCAGCAGTCCCTTGGAGGGCCAGTTCCCCAATGAGCAGTTCTTC
CDR3 protein: CASSPLEGQFPNEQFF

V gene: TRBV9
D gene: -
J gene: TRBJ2-1
clone size: few
CDR3 DNA: TGTGCCAGCAGCGCAACGGGAAGCTCCTACAATGAGCAGTTCTTC
CDR3 protein: CASSATGSSYNEQFF

V gene: TRBV25-1
D gene: -
J gene: TRBJ1-1
clone size: few
CDR3 DNA: TGTGCCAGCAGTGAATATAAGGGAAGGGGCGAGTTGAACACTGAAGCTTTCTTT
CDR3 protein: CASSEYKGRGELNTEAFF

V gene: TRBV28
D gene: -
J gene: TRBJ2-3
clone size: -
CDR3 DNA: TGTGCCAGCAGACCCCTTGACAACTCAGATACGCAGTATTTT
CDR3 protein: CASRPLDNSDTQYF

V gene: TRBV2
D gene: -
J gene: TRBJ1-1
clone size: once
CDR3 DNA: TGTGCCAGCTCATGGGGCAGGGGCGACACTGAAGCTTTCTTT
CDR3 protein: CASSWGRGDTEAFF

V gene: TRBV10-3
D gene: TRBD1
J gene: TRBJ1-4
clone size: -
CDR3 DNA: TGTGCCATCAGTGAGCACCGGGACAGGGGTTCCCTGAATGAAAAACTGTTTTTT
CDR3 protein: CAISEHRDRGSLNEKLFF

V gene: TRBV6-5
D gene: -
J gene: TRBJ2-1
clone size: -
CDR3 DNA: TGTGCCAGCAGTTACTCGCCAGTTTACAATGAGCAGTTCTTC
CDR3 protein: CASSYSPVYNEQFF

V gene: TRBV11-2
D gene: TRBD2
J gene: TRBJ2-7
clone size: -
CDR3 DNA: TGTGCCAGCAGCCCCCCGCCCGGGAGGGCCGGTTACGAGCAGTACTTC
CDR3 protein: CASSPPPGRAGYEQYF

V gene: TRBV15
D gene: TRBD2
J gene: TRBJ2-1
clone size: -
CDR3 DNA: TGTGCCACCAGCAGACTAGGACTAGCGGGAGGGCCCTCCAATGAGCAGTTCTTC
CDR3 protein: CATSRLGLAGGPSNEQFF

V gene: TRBV13
D gene: TRBD1
J gene: TRBJ1-2
clone size: -
CDR3 DNA: TGTGCCAGCAGCTTAGGGCAGGGGGCCGCTCCCTATGGCTACACCTTC
CDR3 protein: CASSLGQGAAPYGYTF

V gene: TRBV14
D gene: -
J gene: TRBJ2-7
clone size: -
CDR3 DNA: TGTGCCAGCAGCTCACAGGGAACCTACGAGCAGTACTTC
CDR3 protein: CASSSQGTYEQYF

V gene: TRBV6-1
D gene: TRBD2
J gene: TRBJ2-7
clone size: -
CDR3 DNA: TGTGCCAGCAGTGCGGGAATTAGCGGGAGCTCCTACGAGCAGTACTTC
CDR3 protein: CASSAGISGSSYEQYF

V gene: TRBV10-3
D gene: -
J gene: TRBJ2-6
clone size: once
CDR3 DNA: TGTGCCATCGGTACGGTCTCTGGGGCCAACGTCCTGACTTTC
CDR3 protein: CAIGTVSGANVLTF

V gene: TRBV28
D gene: -
J gene: TRBJ1-4
clone size: -
CDR3 DNA: TGTGCCAGCAATACCGGGACACTGAATGAAAAACTGTTTTTT
CDR3 protein: CASNTGTLNEKLFF

V gene: TRBV25-1
D gene: -
J gene: TRBJ1-2
clone size: -
CDR3 DNA: TGTGCCAGCAGTGAATACGATGCGGGCTCCATAATAAATGGCTACACCTTC
CDR3 protein: CASSEYDAGSIINGYTF

V gene: TRBV5-1
D gene: -
J gene: TRBJ2-2
clone size: -
CDR3 DNA: TGCGCCAGCAGCTTGGGAACAGGGAGCACCGGGGAGCTGTTTTTT
CDR3 protein: CASSLGTGSTGELFF

V gene: TRBV6-1
D gene: -
J gene: TRBJ2-7
clone size: -
CDR3 DNA: TGTGCCAGCAGGGAAGGACACATCTACGAGCAGTACTTC
CDR3 protein: CASREGHIYEQYF

V gene: TRBV5-4
D gene: TRBD1
J gene: TRBJ1-4
clone size: -
CDR3 DNA: TGTGCCAGCAGCCCCGGGACAGCTAATGAAAAACTGTTTTTT
CDR3 protein: CASSPGTANEKLFF

V gene: TRBV7-9
D gene: TRBD2
J gene: TRBJ2-5
clone size: -
CDR3 DNA: TGTGCCAGCAGCCGTACTGCGGGAGGAGAGACCCAGTACTTC
CDR3 protein: CASSRTAGGETQYF

V gene: TRBV5-1
D gene: -
J gene: TRBJ2-1
clone size: -
CDR3 DNA: TGCGCCAGCAGCAAACCCGGGGCGGGCGGGGATGAGCAGTTCTTC
CDR3 protein: CASSKPGAGGDEQFF